The 16 T cell receptor beta chains reported below all come from one sample, sequenced in a study of blood T cell repertoires in COVID-19. Libraries were prepared by immunoSEQ multiplex PCR; TCRdb keeps only in-frame clonotypes and omits some of them. The table lists some 250,000 clones, approximately 81% of them singletons. The sequenced material came from peripheral blood. These receptors were collected from a woman older than 75 with acute or convalescent COVID-19.

The gene calls are TRBV3-1 (or the pseudogene TRBV3-2) and TRBJ2-3, with a weak D call TRBD2 (6 bases). The CDR3 sequence is 15 residues long. Germline lookup yields CDR1 LGHDT and CDR2 YNNKEL (reference sequence). V was cut by 4 bases and J by 1 base, with 12 bases left in between. The CDR3 nucleotides are TGTGCCAGCAGCCTAACGGGAGTGGGCACAGATACGCAGTATTTT. Its protein product is CASSLTGVGTDTQYF.

This clone showed up just once. This sequence joins TRBV11-2 and TRBJ2-7; D remains ambiguous. Trimming removed 3 bases from V and 3 bases from J, with 9 bases in between. CDR1 and CDR2 from the germline V gene are SGHAT and FQNNGV. The CDR3 spans 13 residues. The CDR3 region has the DNA TGTGCCAGCAGCTTCGAGACAATCTACGAGCAGTACTTC. Its protein product is CASSFETIYEQYF.

The J gene is TRBJ1-1, the V gene TRBV2; D is possibly TRBD1 (5 bases). The ends were cut back, 7 bases at V and 4 bases at J, with 13 bases in the middle. The germline CDR1 and CDR2 sequences are SNHLY and FYNNEI. The CDR3 runs to 13 residues. CDR3 protein: CASTTVSLTEAFF. CDR3 nucleotides: TGTGCCAGCACGACAGTGTCACTCACTGAAGCTTTCTTT.

The chain couples TRBV2 to TRBJ1-4; unclear D gene. V lost 4 bases and J 0 bases, leaving 12 bases between the germline ends. CDR1 and CDR2 (germline): SNHLY, FYNNEI. The CDR3 is 16 residues long. CDR3: CASSGSRIATNEKLFF. The CDR3 nucleotides are TGTGCCAGCAGTGGGAGTAGAATAGCAACTAATGAAAAACTGTTTTTT.

The chain recombines TRBV6-5 with TRBJ1-1; maybe TRBD1 (6 bases). In germline, CDR1 is MNHEY, CDR2 SVGAGI. Trimming shortened V by 4 bases and J by 0 bases, and 15 bases separated the two germline ends. The CDR3 has 16 residues. The CDR3 DNA sequence: TGTGCCAGCAGTTCCCTAAGCAGGGGAGTGAACACTGAAGCTTTCTTT. It translates to CASSSLSRGVNTEAFF.

A few counts support this clone. The chain uses TRBV19 and TRBJ1-1; D gene unclear. Trimming removed 1 base at V and 6 bases at J, with 12 bases between. The CDR3 is made up of 14 amino acids. The germline gives CDR1 LNHDA, CDR2 SQIVND (reference sequence). The CDR3 DNA reads TGTGCCAGTAGTATAGGCCCGGGTACCGCTGAAGCTTTCTTT. Protein: CASSIGPGTAEAFF.

The chain is built from TRBV14 and TRBJ2-2, with D possibly TRBD2 on 6 matching bases. The germline V gene has CDR1 SGHDN and CDR2 FVKESK. V lost 3 bases, J lost 7 bases, and 9 bases lay in between. CDR3 length: 13 amino acids. CDR3 loop: CASSHWGDGELFF. CDR3 bases: TGTGCCAGCAGCCACTGGGGGGACGGGGAGCTGTTTTTT.

The chain carries TRBV21-1 and TRBJ1-5. TRBV21-1 constitutes a pseudogene. The CDR3 length is 13 residues. CDR3 loop: CASSKVAYQPQHF. CDR3 in DNA: TGTGCCAGCAGCAAAGTTGCCTACCAGCCCCAGCATTTT.

The rearrangement links TRBV7-9 to TRBJ2-5; D is perhaps TRBD1 (7 bases). Trimming took 3 bases from V and 5 from J, leaving 19 bases between them. Germline lookup yields CDR1 SEHNR and CDR2 FQNEAQ (reference sequence). The CDR3 is 16 residues long. This CDR3 reads CASSFQTGRFGETQYF. DNA of the CDR3: TGTGCCAGCAGCTTCCAGACAGGGAGGTTCGGGGAGACCCAGTACTTC.

The V and J genes are TRBV6-2 or TRBV6-3 and TRBJ1-1, with 7 bases fitting TRBD1. The CDR3 has 16 amino acids. With 2 bases clipped from V and 0 bases from J, the junction kept 6 bases outside the gene matches. Germline assignment: CDR1 MNHEY and CDR2 SVGEGT. This CDR3 reads CASSYIQGGLNTEAFF. As DNA, the CDR3 is TGTGCCAGCAGTTACATCCAGGGGGGTTTGAACACTGAAGCTTTCTTT.

The CDR3 protein is CARPGQGTSGPHNEQFF. DNA of the CDR3: TGCGCCAGACCGGGACAGGGGACTAGCGGGCCCCACAATGAGCAGTTCTTC. The V call is TRBV10-1, the J call TRBJ2-1, with TRBD2 matching 12 bases. CDR3 length: 17 amino acids. V shed 9 bases, J shed 5 bases, and the junction held 14 bases outside the gene matches. In germline, CDR1 is WNHNN, CDR2 SYGVQD (reference sequence).

V and J are TRBV24-1 and TRBJ2-1; D perhaps matches TRBD2 (5 bases). The CDR3 has 14 residues. CDR1 is KGHDR, CDR2 SFDVKD, per germline. V was cut by 1 base and J by 6 bases, with 9 bases left in between. The CDR3 loop is CATSDFGVANEQFF. CDR3 sequence (DNA): TGTGCCACCAGTGATTTCGGGGTGGCCAATGAGCAGTTCTTC.

V is TRBV11-2 and J is TRBJ2-1, with 11 bases fitting TRBD2. The CDR3 is 18 amino acids. The trim removed 1 base at V and 4 bases at J, leaving 9 bases unmatched. In germline, CDR1 is SGHAT, CDR2 FQNNGV. CDR3 in amino acids: CASSLGLAGTQPYNEQFF. The CDR3 nucleotides are TGTGCCAGCAGCTTAGGACTAGCGGGGACCCAACCATACAATGAGCAGTTCTTC.

The CDR3 DNA reads TGTGCCAGCAGACAGGGGAGGGAAAAACTGTTTTTT. Translation: CASRQGREKLFF. This chain links TRBV12-3 or TRBV12-4 with TRBJ1-4; 7 bases are a match to TRBD1. The CDR3 has 12 residues. V lost 6 bases to trimming and J lost 8 bases; unmatched junction nucleotides: 3.

The V call is TRBV7-2, the J call TRBJ1-3, with TRBD1 as a possible D gene (6 bases). CDR1 and CDR2 from the germline V gene are SGHTA and FQGNSA. The CDR3 is made up of 15 amino acids. V was shortened by 8 bases and J by 3 bases, with 17 bases between the two germline ends. The CDR3 DNA reads TGTGCCAGCCGACTCATAGGGGGTGATGGAAACACCATATATTTT. Amino acids: CASRLIGGDGNTIYF.

This clone was observed once. V is TRBV7-9 and J is TRBJ2-2; maybe TRBD2 (5 bases). Deletions cut 2 bases from V and 3 bases from J, with 10 bases between. CDR3 size: 15 residues. Germline V CDR1 and CDR2: SEHNR, FQNEAQ (reference sequence). The DNA for the CDR3 is TGTGCCAGCAGCTTAAAACTAGACGACACCGGGGAGCTGTTTTTT. It yields the protein CASSLKLDDTGELFF. The variable domain in full, with the rest retrieved from reference TRBV7-9 and TRBJ2-2, is DTGVSQNPRHKITKRGQNVTFRCDPISEHNRLYWYRQTLGQGPEFLTYFQNEAQLEKSRLLSDRFSAERPKGSFSTLEIQRTEQGDSAMYLCASSLKLDDTGELFFGEGSRLTVL.